Listed here are 22 T cell receptor beta chains from one sample, sequenced in a study of T cell changes during pregnancy in multiple sclerosis. Here immunoSEQ multiplex PCR was the method, and the copy in TCRdb shows in-frame clones only, minus some. The sample records about 100,000 clones, approximately 94% being singletons. The sequencing used peripheral blood, collected before pregnancy. The receptor source for this set is a female donor with multiple sclerosis, enrolled in a pregnancy study.

This clone was seen only a few times. The J gene is TRBJ2-7, the V gene TRBV30, with 9 positions matching TRBD2. Germline V lookup: CDR1 GTSNPN, CDR2 SVGIG (reference sequence). CDR3 length equals 17 residues. V dropped 1 base and J dropped 4; count of bases not matched to a gene: 14. The CDR3 DNA reads as TGTGCCTGGAGTGCCCCTCCGCGACTAGCGGCAACTTACGAGCAGTACTTC. As protein: CAWSAPPRLAATYEQYF.

The rearrangement uses TRBV4-1 and TRBJ2-2, with a possible D match to TRBD2 (5 bases). Deletions cut 3 bases from V and 6 bases from J, with 17 bases between. Germline CDR1 reads MGHRA; CDR2 reads YSYEKL. The CDR3 runs 16 residues. CDR3 sequence (DNA): TGCGCCAGCAGCCACGGGCCGGGGAGAAATGCCGGGGAGCTGTTTTTT. This sequence encodes CASSHGPGRNAGELFF.

The gene calls are TRBV7-9 and TRBJ1-3, with D hard to call. V was trimmed by 5 bases and J by 4 bases, leaving 15 bases between them. This CDR3 is 15 amino acids long. Germline V lookup: CDR1 SEHNR, CDR2 FQNEAQ (reference sequence). In nucleotides, the CDR3 is TGTGCCAGCAGCCCGACTAGGACGAGGGGAAACACCATATATTTT. Protein sequence: CASSPTRTRGNTIYF. Based on the CDR3 plus reference TRBV7-9 and TRBJ1-3, the full variable domain is DTGVSQNPRHKITKRGQNVTFRCDPISEHNRLYWYRQTLGQGPEFLTYFQNEAQLEKSRLLSDRFSAERPKGSFSTLEIQRTEQGDSAMYLCASSPTRTRGNTIYFGEGSWLTVV.

This rearrangement joins TRBV5-1 to TRBJ2-3; maybe TRBD1 (5 bases). Germline V gene data show CDR1 as SGHRS and CDR2 as YFSETQ. CDR3 length: 14 amino acids. With 0 bases removed from V and 3 bases from J, the gap between germline ends came to 8 bases. In nucleotides, the CDR3 is TGCGCCAGCAGCTTGGAGCAGGGAACAGATACGCAGTATTTT. Translating gives CASSLEQGTDTQYF.

This clone is a singleton in its sample. The chain has TRBV18 and TRBJ2-2; 9 nucleotides align to TRBD2. This CDR3 is 16 amino acids long. Germline loops: CDR1 KGHSH, CDR2 LQKENI. J lost 1 base, V lost 2 bases, and 2 bases had no gene match. The CDR3 sequence: CASSPRAGGNTGELFF. The CDR3 DNA reads as TGTGCCAGCTCACCAAGAGCGGGAGGGAACACCGGGGAGCTGTTTTTT.

The chain carries TRBV28 and TRBJ1-1; tentatively, D is TRBD1 (6 bases). This CDR3 spans 14 amino acids. CDR1 and CDR2 (germline): MDHEN, SYDVKM. V was cut by 4 bases and J by 4 bases, with 13 bases left in between. Here the CDR3 reads CASSSPPGATEAFF. The CDR3 coding sequence is TGTGCCAGCAGTTCACCCCCAGGGGCCACTGAAGCTTTCTTT.

V and J are TRBV9 and TRBJ2-7; 10 positions match TRBD2. Looked up from germline, CDR1 is SGDLS and CDR2 is YYNGEE. There are 17 residues in the CDR3. With V trimmed by 0 bases and J by 7 bases, 13 bases remained unmatched. CDR3 nucleotide sequence: TGTGCCAGCAGCGTAGGAGCGGGAGGGCCGTCTATTGGAGAGCAGTACTTC. This translates into CASSVGAGGPSIGEQYF.

This chain connects TRBV7-2 to TRBJ1-1; D perhaps matches TRBD1 (6 bases). Germline V gene data show CDR1 as SGHTA and CDR2 as FQGNSA. The V and J ends lost 7 bases and 3 bases respectively, with 27 bases between them. The CDR3 has 18 amino acids. The CDR3 loop is CASNPQWAGGREDTEAFF. CDR3 nucleotide sequence: TGTGCCAGCAACCCCCAATGGGCCGGGGGGCGGGAGGACACTGAAGCTTTCTTT.

This clone showed up just once. The chain has TRBV28 and TRBJ2-1; tentative D call: TRBD1 (6 bases). The V gene's germline CDR1 is MDHEN and CDR2 SYDVKM. The CDR3 consists of 12 residues. Between the trimmed V and J ends, which lost 6 bases and 15 bases, there was a span of 18 bases. CDR3 nucleotides: TGTGCCAGCAGCCCTGGACAGCTTATGGGGTTCTTC. The encoded protein is CASSPGQLMGFF. Combining the CDR3 with reference TRBV28 and TRBJ2-1 gives the whole variable domain DVKVTQSSRYLVKRTGEKVFLECVQDMDHENMFWYRQDPGLGLRLIYFSYDVKMKEKGDIPEGYSVSREKKERFSLILESASTNQTSMYLCASSPGQLMGFFGPGTRLTVL.

The chain has TRBV30 and TRBJ2-7; D remains ambiguous. CDR1 is GTSNPN, CDR2 SVGIG, per germline (reference sequence). V lost 3 bases to trimming and J lost 2 bases, with 17 bases between them. The CDR3 has 15 residues. CDR3 coding DNA: TGTGCCTGGAGCCCAACGGGTTTTAGCCCCTACGAGCAGTACTTC. Translation: CAWSPTGFSPYEQYF.

The chain couples TRBV4-2 to TRBJ2-1; 7 bases fit TRBD2. Germline CDR1 and CDR2: LGHNA and YNFKEQ. J was trimmed by 6 bases and V by 3 bases; bases with no gene match: 5. The CDR3 consists of 14 residues. CDR3: CASSHSRTSNEQFF. CDR3 sequence (DNA): TGTGCCAGCAGCCACTCCAGGACTAGCAATGAGCAGTTCTTC.

V and J are TRBV13 and TRBJ1-1; 7 nucleotides agree with TRBD1. The germline V gene encodes CDR1 PRHDT and CDR2 FYEKMQ (reference sequence). The V and J ends lost 5 bases and 6 bases, in that order; junction bases with no gene match: 9. The CDR3 runs to 14 residues. CDR3 protein: CASSGRTGIPEAFF. CDR3 nucleotides: TGTGCCAGCAGCGGACGGACAGGCATACCTGAAGCTTTCTTT. Full variable domain (remainder filled in from reference TRBV13 and TRBJ1-1): AAGVIQSPRHLIKEKRETATLKCYPIPRHDTVYWYQQGPGQDPQFLISFYEKMQSDKGSIPDRFSAQQFSDYHSELNMSSLELGDSALYFCASSGRTGIPEAFFGQGTRLTVV.

The V and J genes are TRBV29-1 and TRBJ2-1; D is ambiguous. With 2 bases removed from V and 3 bases from J, the gap between germline ends came to 8 bases. Germline V gene sequence: CDR1 SQVTM, CDR2 ANQGSEA. The CDR3 totals 13 residues. CDR3 in amino acids: CSVEFQVYNEQFF. In DNA, the CDR3 is TGCAGCGTTGAATTTCAGGTCTACAATGAGCAGTTCTTC.

The rearrangement joins TRBV28 to TRBJ2-7; 9 bases fit TRBD1. Losses at the gene ends were 6 bases for V and 5 bases for J; bases not matched to a gene: 11. CDR1 and CDR2 from the germline V gene are MDHEN and SYDVKM. The CDR3 totals 15 residues. CDR3 in amino acids: CASSPAGTGLDEQYF. CDR3 DNA: TGTGCCAGCAGCCCGGCCGGGACAGGGTTGGACGAGCAGTACTTC.

This clone appeared a single time. The V call is TRBV18, the J call TRBJ1-4, with D unclear. The V end was cut by 3 bases, the J end by 8 bases, with 16 bases between. The CDR3 totals 15 residues. From germline, CDR1 is KGHSH and CDR2 LQKENI. CDR3 DNA: TGTGCCAGCTCACCCTTCGAGAACCGGGGAGAAAAACTGTTTTTT. It translates to CASSPFENRGEKLFF. The whole variable domain, remainder taken from reference TRBV18 and TRBJ1-4, is NAGVMQNPRHLVRRRGQEARLRCSPMKGHSHVYWYRQLPEEGLKFMVYLQKENIIDESGMPKERFSAEFPKEGPSILRIQQVVRGDSAAYFCASSPFENRGEKLFFGSGTQLSVL.

V is TRBV27 and J is TRBJ1-3, with TRBD1 identical over 7 bases. J was trimmed by 6 bases and V by 5 bases; bases with no gene match: 13. This CDR3 comprises 16 residues. The germline V gene has CDR1 MNHEY and CDR2 SMNVEV (reference sequence). CDR3 region: CASSLTGQAPLNTIYF. The CDR3 DNA is TGTGCCAGCAGTCTAACAGGACAGGCCCCCCTAAACACCATATATTTT.

The chain couples TRBV30 to TRBJ1-2; 7 nucleotides align to TRBD1. Germline V gene data show CDR1 as GTSNPN and CDR2 as SVGIG (reference sequence). The V gene end was trimmed by 4 bases and the J gene end by 1 base; junction bases not matched to a gene: 3. The length of the CDR3 is 13 residues. CDR3 bases: TGTGCCTGGAATTGGGACAGTAACTATGGCTACACCTTC. This gives the protein CAWNWDSNYGYTF. Filled out from reference TRBV30 and TRBJ1-2, the complete variable domain reads SQTIHQWPATLVQPVGSPLSLECTVEGTSNPNLYWYRQAAGRGLQLLFYSVGIGQISSEVPQNLSASRPQDRQFILSSKKLLLSDSGFYLCAWNWDSNYGYTFGSGTRLTVV.

The V and J genes are TRBV28 and TRBJ2-1, with 10 bases that match TRBD2. Trimming took 5 bases from V and 8 from J; bases not matched to a gene: 12. Germline V gives CDR1 MDHEN, CDR2 SYDVKM. The CDR3 length is 16 residues. The CDR3: CASSPPGLATRDEQFF. CDR3 in DNA: TGTGCCAGCAGTCCGCCGGGACTAGCGACCCGCGATGAGCAGTTCTTC. Drawing the rest from reference TRBV28 and TRBJ2-1, the complete variable domain is DVKVTQSSRYLVKRTGEKVFLECVQDMDHENMFWYRQDPGLGLRLIYFSYDVKMKEKGDIPEGYSVSREKKERFSLILESASTNQTSMYLCASSPPGLATRDEQFFGPGTRLTVL.

The rearrangement links TRBV25-1 to TRBJ1-3, with TRBD1 matching over 9 bases. Germline CDR1 MGHDK, CDR2 SYGVNS. The CDR3 sequence is 18 residues long. The J segment lost 0 bases and the V segment lost 4 bases, leaving 10 bases of the junction unmatched. Here the CDR3 reads CASSARQGGGPSGNTIYF. The CDR3 DNA reads TGTGCCAGCAGTGCCCGACAGGGGGGAGGACCCTCTGGAAACACCATATATTTT.

The rearrangement uses TRBV2 and TRBJ2-5, with 9 bases matching TRBD2. The V gene's germline CDR1 is SNHLY and CDR2 FYNNEI. This CDR3 spans 15 amino acids. Trimming took 8 bases from V and 5 from J; bases not matched to a gene: 12. The CDR3 reads CASAGAGGPLETQYF. In DNA, the CDR3 is TGTGCCAGCGCCGGGGCGGGAGGGCCTTTGGAGACCCAGTACTTC.

The rearrangement joins TRBV18 to TRBJ2-7; D gene unclear. The CDR3 loop spans 12 amino acids. V was shortened by 3 bases and J by 2 bases, with 5 bases between the two germline ends. Germline V gives CDR1 KGHSH, CDR2 LQKENI. Here the CDR3 reads CASSPGTYEQYF. CDR3 nucleotides: TGTGCCAGCTCACCTGGCACCTACGAGCAGTACTTC.

This clone was seen more than once but under ten times. This rearrangement joins TRBV5-1 to TRBJ1-1; maybe TRBD1 (5 bases). Germline CDR1 is SGHRS and CDR2 is YFSETQ. The CDR3 runs 17 residues. V shed 0 bases and J shed 3 bases, with 18 bases lying between them. The DNA of the CDR3 is TGCGCCAGCAGCTTGGGCACAGGATATCGGTCGGACACTGAAGCTTTCTTT. Protein: CASSLGTGYRSDTEAFF.